These 15 T cell receptor beta chains share one sample of origin, sequenced in a study of T cells in tuberculosis. After thawing and overnight rest, PBMC were stained with GMM-loaded CD1B tetramer, viability dye and anti-CD3 for sorting. The CD1B tetramers carried C32 glucose monomycolate purified from Rhodococcus equi. The table came from immunoSEQ multiplex PCR; TCRdb's copy has only in-frame clones and leaves some out. This table holds approximately 88,000 clones, roughly 88% found once. The sample taken for sequencing was CD1b-GMM tetramer-negative cells sorted from PBMCs. The receptors originated from an adult woman with latent tuberculosis.

This clone was counted once. V and J are TRBV11-2 and TRBJ1-4; TRBD1 agrees at 8 bases. Germline V gene data show CDR1 as SGHAT and CDR2 as FQNNGV. CDR3 size: 15 residues. V trimming: 5 bases; J trimming: 2 bases; junction bases outside the gene matches: 4. For the CDR3, the DNA is TGTGCCAGCAGCCCCCAGGGGGCGACTAATGAAAAACTGTTTTTT. This gives the protein CASSPQGATNEKLFF.

The chain links TRBV12-5 to TRBJ1-1; 8 bases are shared with TRBD1. The CDR3 totals 12 residues. Trimming cost V 5 bases and J 8 bases; bases outside gene matches: 4. CDR1 is LGHNT, CDR2 FRNRAP, per germline. CDR3 bases: TGTGCTAGTGGTCGAGGGGACAGGGAAGCTTTCTTT. It yields the protein CASGRGDREAFF.

The chain joins TRBV6-1 to TRBJ1-1, with D perhaps matching TRBD1 (5 bases). There are 14 residues in the CDR3. V was pared by 1 base and J by 3 bases, with 9 bases between. Germline V gene sequence: CDR1 MNHNS, CDR2 SASEGT. In nucleotides, the CDR3 is TGTGCCAGCAGTGAAGGCAGGGATGACACTGAAGCTTTCTTT. It codes for CASSEGRDDTEAFF.

The rearrangement joins TRBV19 to TRBJ1-2, with 7 positions matching TRBD1. V was pared by 7 bases and J by 7 bases, with 9 bases of the junction left unmatched. The CDR3 runs to 13 residues. The germline V gene has CDR1 LNHDA and CDR2 SQIVND (reference sequence). Here the CDR3 DNA reads TGTGCCAGTACCCTAGGACAGGTTGGTGGCTACACCTTC. This translates into CASTLGQVGGYTF.

This chain joins TRBV5-4 and TRBJ1-1; 7 bases agree with TRBD1. V was pared by 4 bases and J by 5 bases, with 14 bases of the junction left unmatched. Germline V CDR1 and CDR2: SGHNT, YYREEE (reference sequence). The CDR3 length is 16 residues. The CDR3 sequence: CASSPRTGWVMTEAFF. The CDR3 region has the DNA TGTGCCAGCAGCCCGAGGACAGGTTGGGTTATGACTGAAGCTTTCTTT.

The chain combines TRBV2 with TRBJ1-3; D gene ambiguous. V was shortened by 1 base and J by 2 bases, with 9 bases between the two germline ends. This CDR3 spans 15 amino acids. Germline assignment: CDR1 SNHLY and CDR2 FYNNEI. DNA of the CDR3: TGTGCCAGCAGTGAAGGCGCCAACCCTGGAAACACCATATATTTT. Translation gives CASSEGANPGNTIYF. Full variable domain (outside the CDR3, taken from reference TRBV2 and TRBJ1-3): EPEVTQTPSHQVTQMGQEVILRCVPISNHLYFYWYRQILGQKVEFLVSFYNNEISEKSEIFDDQFSVERPDGSNFTLKIRSTKLEDSAMYFCASSEGANPGNTIYFGEGSWLTVV.

This chain joins TRBV11-2 and TRBJ1-5; D is undetermined. V was shortened by 5 bases and J by 5 bases, with 13 bases between the two germline ends. Looked up from germline, CDR1 is SGHAT and CDR2 is FQNNGV. The CDR3 loop spans 14 amino acids. In DNA, the CDR3 is TGTGCCAGCAGCCCGGGCGGGCGGGATCAGCCCCAGCATTTT. Translating it yields CASSPGGRDQPQHF.

The V call is TRBV27, the J call TRBJ1-3; perhaps TRBD1 as D (6 bases). Trimming stripped 6 bases from V and 0 bases from J, with 24 bases between. Germline V CDR1 and CDR2: MNHEY, SMNVEV (reference sequence). There are 19 residues in the CDR3. For the CDR3, the DNA is TGTGCCAGCAGCCAAACCCCCTGGGGGCCGTCGCGCTCTGGAAACACCATATATTTT. Amino acid sequence: CASSQTPWGPSRSGNTIYF.

The rearrangement uses TRBV19 and TRBJ1-2; D is perhaps TRBD1 (5 bases). The CDR3 totals 15 residues. Germline loops: CDR1 LNHDA, CDR2 SQIVND (reference sequence). V was pared by 3 bases and J by 4 bases, with 15 bases between. The CDR3 sequence is CASSIRAGSGYGYTF. In DNA, the CDR3 is TGTGCCAGTAGTATCCGCGCAGGGTCCGGCTATGGCTACACCTTC.

The genes are TRBV1 and TRBJ2-3; the table's D call, TRBD2, was not checked against the DNA. TRBV1 is a known pseudogene. The CDR3 has 18 residues. CDR3 region: CTSSLPGLAGGNTDTQYF. CDR3 DNA sequence: TGCACCAGCAGCCTTCCGGGACTAGCGGGGGGAAACACAGATACGCAGTATTTT.

The CDR3 DNA follows: TGTGCCAGCAGCCAAGAACCCAGGGGTGGCTACACCTTC. Protein sequence: CASSQEPRGGYTF. The V call is TRBV14, the J call TRBJ1-2, with D possibly TRBD1 on 6 matching bases. The CDR3 loop spans 13 amino acids. The germline V gene has CDR1 SGHDN and CDR2 FVKESK. Trimming stripped 0 bases from V and 7 bases from J, with 9 bases between.

The chain is built from TRBV5-1 and TRBJ1-5, with 9 bases that match TRBD1. Germline-derived CDR1 and CDR2 are SGHRS and YFSETQ. The J segment lost 6 bases and the V segment lost 0 bases, leaving 4 bases of the junction unmatched. The CDR3 covers 15 residues. In DNA form, the CDR3 reads TGCGCCAGCAGCTTGGGAACAGGGGGCCGTCAGCCCCAGCATTTT. Translated: CASSLGTGGRQPQHF.

The DNA of the CDR3 is TGTGCCAGCAGCTTAGCGGGGACTAGCGGGGGGGCCGAGCAGTTCTTC. It codes for CASSLAGTSGGAEQFF. The J gene is TRBJ2-1, the V gene TRBV7-2, with 16 bases fitting TRBD2. The CDR3 is 16 amino acids. CDR1 and CDR2 (germline): SGHTA, FQGNSA. J lost 10 bases, V lost 0 bases, and 3 bases had no gene match.

The chain links TRBV2 to TRBJ2-7; D is unclear. The germline gives CDR1 SNHLY, CDR2 FYNNEI. V gave up 5 bases and J gave up 2 bases, with 10 bases separating them. This CDR3 is built from 13 residues. This CDR3 is CASSRVPTYEQYF. CDR3 DNA sequence: TGTGCCAGCAGTCGGGTTCCTACCTACGAGCAGTACTTC.

On this clone itself: Other nucleotide sequences in the sample specify the same CDR3. This chain connects TRBV6-1 to TRBJ1-5; no firm D call. With 3 bases removed from V and 5 bases from J, the gap between germline ends came to 8 bases. Looked up from germline, CDR1 is MNHNS and CDR2 is SASEGT. CDR3 length: 13 amino acids. The CDR3 DNA sequence: TGTGCCAGCAGTGATGGAGGTTATCAGCCCCAGCATTTT. It encodes CASSDGGYQPQHF.